Following are 12 T cell receptor beta chains from one sample sequenced in a study of blood T cell repertoires in COVID-19. Generated by immunoSEQ multiplex PCR, the TCRdb table keeps only in-frame clones and is missing some. The data show 50,000 to 70,000 clones, around 84% seen once. Sequencing input: peripheral blood. Receptor source: a man over 45 with active COVID-19.

The chain carries TRBV10-2 and TRBJ1-3; no reliable D call. Between the trimmed V and J ends, which lost 6 bases and 4 bases, there was a span of 13 bases. This CDR3 is built from 14 residues. From germline, CDR1 is WSHSY and CDR2 SAAADI. CDR3 DNA: TGCGCCAGCAGCGAAGAGATCTTGGGAAACACCATATATTTT. Residues: CASSEEILGNTIYF.

The V call is TRBV5-1, the J call TRBJ2-6; D may be TRBD2 (6 bases). Per germline, CDR1 SGHRS and CDR2 YFSETQ. The CDR3 has 16 amino acids. Trimming cost V 4 bases and J 1 base, with 12 bases left between them. CDR3 region: CASSPLGGSGANVLTF. The CDR3 nucleotides read TGCGCCAGCAGCCCTCTGGGGGGTTCTGGGGCCAACGTCCTGACTTTC.

The chain uses TRBV3-1 (or the pseudogene TRBV3-2) and TRBJ2-7, with 10 bases lining up with TRBD2. The germline V gene encodes CDR1 LGHDT and CDR2 YNNKEL (reference sequence). The CDR3 has 15 residues. V was clipped by 3 bases and J by 5 bases; unmatched bases: 7. In DNA form, the CDR3 reads TGTGCCAGCAGCCATCCCCTAGCGGGGGTTAACGAGCAGTACTTC. Residues: CASSHPLAGVNEQYF.

V usage is TRBV24-1 and J usage is TRBJ2-1; no clear D gene. The CDR3 is made up of 14 amino acids. Germline CDR1 reads KGHDR; CDR2 reads SFDVKD. Trimming removed 5 bases at V and 7 bases at J, with 14 bases between. The CDR3 sequence: CATSGPTVRNEQFF. The DNA for the CDR3 is TGTGCCACCAGTGGTCCCACAGTTCGAAATGAGCAGTTCTTC.

V usage is TRBV11-2 and J usage is TRBJ1-1, with D possibly matching TRBD1 (5 bases). The CDR3 spans 16 residues. The V and J ends lost 1 base and 3 bases respectively, with 15 bases between them. In germline, CDR1 is SGHAT, CDR2 FQNNGV. The CDR3 sequence is CASSLVRGGPDTEAFF. CDR3 sequence (DNA): TGTGCCAGCAGCTTAGTTAGGGGCGGTCCAGACACTGAAGCTTTCTTT.

The chain has TRBV7-3 and TRBJ2-3; 10 nucleotides agree with TRBD2. CDR3 length: 18 amino acids. V lost 5 bases, J lost 4 bases, and 15 bases stayed unmatched. From germline, CDR1 is SGHTA and CDR2 FQGTGA. The CDR3 sequence is CASSPRVGSGGAADTQYF. CDR3 nucleotide sequence: TGTGCCAGCAGCCCAAGAGTGGGCAGCGGGGGGGCAGCAGATACGCAGTATTTT.

The rearrangement uses TRBV5-4 and TRBJ2-1, with a tentative D call TRBD2 (5 bases). Germline V gene lookup returns CDR1 SGHNT and CDR2 YYREEE (reference sequence). V was pared by 6 bases and J by 0 bases, with 13 bases between. The CDR3 contains 15 residues. This chain's CDR3 is CASTPGGSSYNEQFF. CDR3 coding DNA: TGTGCCAGCACCCCGGGTGGGAGCTCCTACAATGAGCAGTTCTTC.

J is TRBJ2-5 and V is TRBV3-1 (or the pseudogene TRBV3-2); 12 nucleotides agree with TRBD1. CDR1 and CDR2 from the germline V gene are LGHDT and YNNKEL (reference sequence). The CDR3 sequence is 16 residues long. Trimming cost V 4 bases and J 5 bases; bases outside gene matches: 8. Here the CDR3 DNA reads TGTGCCAGCAGCCCCTCTGGGACAGGGGGCCCTGAGACCCAGTACTTC. It codes for CASSPSGTGGPETQYF.

The rearrangement links TRBV7-3 to TRBJ2-1, with TRBD2 matching 7 bases. The J segment lost 5 bases and the V segment lost 1 base, leaving 5 bases of the junction unmatched. The CDR3 spans 15 residues. Germline lookup yields CDR1 SGHTA and CDR2 FQGTGA. CDR3 loop: CASSLIPSGHNEQFF. The DNA for the CDR3 is TGTGCCAGCAGCTTAATCCCTAGCGGACACAATGAGCAGTTCTTC.

V usage is TRBV29-1 and J usage is TRBJ1-3; the match to TRBD1 covers 8 bases. This CDR3 comprises 14 residues. Trimming took 7 bases from V and 4 from J; bases not matched to a gene: 9. Germline values: CDR1 SQVTM, CDR2 ANQGSEA. The CDR3, as DNA: TGCAGCGCAACACCCAGGGGGCGAGGAAACACCATATATTTT. This gives the protein CSATPRGRGNTIYF.

This clone has a handful of counts. The chain couples TRBV4-1 to TRBJ1-4, with a possible D match to TRBD1 (6 bases). Germline V CDR1 and CDR2: MGHRA, YSYEKL. This CDR3 is 15 amino acids long. The V end was cut by 0 bases, the J end by 8 bases, with 13 bases between. CDR3 bases: TGCGCCAGCAGCCAAGATGAACAGGGTAGCGAAAAACTGTTTTTT. It codes for CASSQDEQGSEKLFF.

The chain couples TRBV5-4 to TRBJ1-5; possibly TRBD1 for D (6 bases). The CDR3 is 15 residues long. V gave up 4 bases and J gave up 6 bases, with 17 bases separating them. Germline values: CDR1 SGHNT, CDR2 YYREEE (reference sequence). Here the CDR3 reads CASSRDRGAGQPQHF. CDR3 nucleotide sequence: TGTGCCAGCAGCCGAGATCGGGGGGCAGGTCAGCCCCAGCATTTT.